A single TCR beta chain is shown here with its context. The antigen remains unidentified. Data came from immunoSEQ multiplex PCR; TCRdb stores just in-frame clones and leaves some out. The sample lists 50,000 or so clones, roughly 89% occurring once. CDR1 and CDR2 from the germline V gene are LNHDA and SQIVND (reference sequence). Trimming took 3 bases from V and 6 from J, leaving 15 bases between them. The CDR3 contains 15 residues. The data belong to a study of PD-1 blockade in classical Hodgkin lymphoma. Whole-study results and caveats: The study reported lower baseline TCR diversity in newly diagnosed patients than in healthy donors.

As to time point: cycle 4 day 1 (C4D1), after less than seven weeks of nivolumab. Every patient was affected by relapse after autologous stem cell transplantation, while exposure to brentuximab vedotin was not uniform. When best responses were assessed, they were complete response, partial response or progressive disease. This material consisted of peripheral blood mononuclear cells (PBMCs), taken before the fourth cycle of nivolumab. The sequence was obtained from a human donor with classical Hodgkin lymphoma. The chain is built from TRBV19 and TRBJ2-1; D possibly corresponds to TRBD2 (6 bases). This CDR3 is CASSIVGLTSNEQFF. In nucleotides, the CDR3 is TGTGCCAGTAGTATCGTGGGACTGACCTCCAATGAGCAGTTCTTC.